This T cell receptor (beta chain) comes out of a study of shared clonotypes between healthy human individuals (TCRdb year 2020). With respect to the entire study: The cohort comprised two women and a few men aged 18 to 49 years. To increase sequencing depth and limit assay-specific biases, TCR repertoire library preparation and sequencing were carried out by different laboratories using diverse techniques. To estimate repertoire size and how much clonotypes are shared between individuals, the study performed deep sequencing of blood TCR repertoires from a few healthy adults. Per donor, leukapheresis produced somewhere between about 0.94 and 9.5 billion PBMCs. Per donor, three plates each were used for CD4 naive and CD4 memory, two for CD8 naive, and one for CD8 memory.

At the junction V is shortened by 4 bases and J by 6 bases, with 21 bases in between. The CDR3 goes from the cysteine to the phenylalanine over 16 residues. Only the CDR3 portion is preserved as DNA: 48 bases, with reading frame beginning at the first base. The germline V gene (reference sequence) yields MNHEY for CDR1 and SMNVEV for CDR2. Using the deep immunoSEQ assay, multiplex PCR amplified TCR CDR3 regions from genomic DNA. For each cell subset, the extracted genomic DNA was distributed evenly across all wells of several immunoSEQ 96-well plates, and each plate served as one replicate. Each replicate PCR for sorted subsets received 200 ng genomic DNA, equal to 30,000 or so T cell genomes. Purified libraries were measured with a Qubit 3.0 fluorometer, size-checked on a Bioanalyzer 2100, and measured again with the KAPA Library Quantification kit. Every immunoSEQ 96-well plate was sequenced on a dedicated single-read 150-cycle Illumina NextSeq 550 flow cell. Per the authors' processing: Because the immunoSEQ output included only junctional sequences and no quality scores, the filtering could not be the same as the filtering used for full-length reads. Sequences were annotated with PyIR, a Python wrapper for IgBLAST v1.9, and V/J genes and CDR3 were assigned using IMGT germline references. Reads were filtered out if the reads had weak V/J assignments (E-value above 1e-6), no CDR3, stop codons, out-of-frame junctions, or ambiguous translated residues. V3J clonotypes were defined as sequences sharing the same inferred V gene, J gene, and CDR3 amino acid sequence. The percentage overlap between two repertoires was calculated by dividing the number of shared unique clonotypes by the size of the smaller repertoire. Richness of each repertoire was evaluated using RTK rarefaction, the Chao1 estimator, and Recon v2.1 estimates of unobserved clonotypes. Generation probabilities were computed with OLGA for all TCRbeta clonotypes obtained by the gDNA method from several donors. TCRdb obtained this table from immuneACCESS and retained in-frame rearrangements with V and J assigned. These tables miss some clones; where compared with another copy, unresolved V genes account for less than half of the shortfall, and the remainder is unexplained. From that table come the V and J calls and clone size; the DNA was used to work out D and trimming. This sample lists 2 million to 2.5 million clones; about 95% were detected once. The ten largest clones capture more than 0.1% of the sample.

General study outcomes and caveats: Sampling was limited to blood, and TCR repertoires in tissue likely differ from TCR repertoires in blood. Compared with non-shared clonotypes, the clonotypes found in all four sorted-subset donors had higher generation probabilities. Sharing across a few donors was observed for approximately 5% of naive CD4, under 4% of naive CD8, 2% to 2.5% of memory CD4, and approximately 0.41% of memory CD8 clonotypes. Even with the large sequencing depth, rarefaction of the sorted-subset datasets indicated that sequencing was incomplete. Based on pairwise subsampling, the degree of clonotype sharing among donors was expected to be affected by sequencing depth. Estimated clonotype richness was generally larger for naive than for memory subsets. The genetic and exposure-history diversity represented was limited by the small number of donors.

Healthy HIV-negative adults with no recently reported acute infections or vaccinations were included as donors. Every donor was a Caucasian adult residing in Nashville, Tennessee, USA. CD4+ T cells were enriched through magnetic negative selection, after which naive cells were positively selected on CD45RA and the remaining negative fraction served as the memory subset. Blood was obtained by leukapheresis, after which PBMCs were separated by Ficoll-Histopaque density gradient centrifugation and cryopreserved in liquid nitrogen vapor phase. Analytical flow cytometry was used to check the purity and quantity of every magnetically sorted T cell population. Each sorted fraction had its genomic DNA isolated and then quantified by UV absorbance on a Nanodrop 2000c. The sample holds one count of this clone. Its antigen is currently not known. Base qualities are not at hand, and no much larger clone is one base apart.

The chain was built from TRBV27 and TRBJ1-1, and perhaps TRBD1 as D gene, on 5 matching bases. This TCR came from a man younger than 35 in good health. The sample taken for sequencing was naive CD4+ T cells sorted from blood. Read against the paper, the sample's cell subset or site label means: CD45RA+ positively selected. Read as DNA, the sequence is TGTGCCAGCAGTTCGCTTAGGTCCGGGGCTCGGCCTGAAGCTTTCTTT. Its protein is CASSSLRSGARPEAFF.